This T cell receptor (beta chain) is drawn from a study of Ad26.COV2.S vaccination and SARS-CoV-2 variants. Overall study results and limits: The study found similar non-spike TCR breadth in vaccine and placebo recipients. Overall T cell responses may have been underestimated by the analyses of TCR breadth and depth.

This clone is a singleton in its sample. The antigen is not known. Libraries were prepared by immunoSEQ multiplex PCR; TCRdb keeps only in-frame clonotypes and omits some of them. Here the sample spans around 350,000 clones, just over 90% being singletons. Per the germline V gene, CDR1 is WNHNN and CDR2 is SYGVQD (reference sequence). This CDR3 contains 13 residues. Trimming took off 2 bases at V and 0 bases at J, with 2 bases between the two ends. This clonotype originated in a human donor who had recovered from COVID-19. The rearrangement links TRBV10-1 to TRBJ1-5; no firm D call. Here the sequenced sample was peripheral blood, taken after recovery from COVID-19. As DNA, the CDR3 is TGCGCCAGCAGTGAGAATAGCAATCAGCCCCAGCATTTT. It is translated as CASSENSNQPQHF.